This T cell receptor beta chain derives from a study of STAT3 mutations in large granular lymphocyte leukemia. Overall study results and limits: At least one immunodominant TCR beta clonotype appeared in every T-cell large granular lymphocyte leukemia patient. A small but highly pathogenic clone may have been missed.

Some clones are missing from TCRdb's copy, which holds only in-frame ones; the method was immunoSEQ multiplex PCR. The repertoire holds several thousand clones, with under 55% as singletons. Notes on this clone: Its antigen remains unknown.

The sequence came from a man between 60 and 75 years old with T-cell large granular lymphocyte leukemia. Some clones in this sample may be carry-over from other donors' samples. Material: peripheral blood mononuclear cells.

The CDR3 reads CASSLEDYEQYF. CDR3 sequence (DNA): TGTGCCAGCAGCTTAGAGGACTACGAGCAGTACTTC. The rearrangement uses TRBV7-9 and TRBJ2-7; D gene ambiguous. This CDR3 comprises 12 residues. Germline-derived CDR1 and CDR2 are SEHNR and FQNEAQ (reference sequence). Deletions cut 1 base from V and 3 bases from J, with 4 bases between. Full variable domain (remainder filled in from reference TRBV7-9 and TRBJ2-7): DTGVSQNPRHKITKRGQNVTFRCDPISEHNRLYWYRQTLGQGPEFLTYFQNEAQLEKSRLLSDRFSAERPKGSFSTLEIQRTEQGDSAMYLCASSLEDYEQYFGPGTRLTVT.